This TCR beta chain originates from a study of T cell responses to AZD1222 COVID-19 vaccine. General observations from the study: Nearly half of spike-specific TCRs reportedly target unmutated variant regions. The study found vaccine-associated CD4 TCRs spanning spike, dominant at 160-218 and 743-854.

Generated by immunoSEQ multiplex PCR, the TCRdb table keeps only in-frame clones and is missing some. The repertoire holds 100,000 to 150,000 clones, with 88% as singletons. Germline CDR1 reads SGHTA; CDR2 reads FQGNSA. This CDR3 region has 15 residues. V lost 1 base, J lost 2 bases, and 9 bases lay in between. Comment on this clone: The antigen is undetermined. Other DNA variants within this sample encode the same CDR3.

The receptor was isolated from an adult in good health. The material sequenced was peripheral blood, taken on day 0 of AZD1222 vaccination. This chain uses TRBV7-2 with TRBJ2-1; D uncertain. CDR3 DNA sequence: TGTGCCAGCAGCTTAGTTGCCGGGCCCTACAATGAGCAGTTCTTC. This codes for CASSLVAGPYNEQFF.